This is a list of T cell receptor beta chains from one sample in a study of human T cells and chemical hapten exposure. In TCRdb, the RACE reads were re-called with MiXCR into one record per CDR3 protein. The table shows about 73,000 distinct CDR3 sequences, with around 8.8% occurring only once. Sequencing used whole blood, obtained in connection with sensitization to the hapten diphenylcyclopropenone (DPC). The receptors come from a woman aged 50 to 60 with alopecia areata. Some clones in this sample may be carry-over from other donors' samples. Each CDR3 is given with its conserved first and last residue. The order of the fields is J gene, clone size, D gene, V gene, CDR3 protein, CDR3 DNA. A D gene is named only where the DNA matches it firmly. For some rows the clone size is stated as once, few or many, or as a class when expanded; others skip it.

J gene: TRBJ1-1; clone size: few; D gene: -; V gene: TRBV12-3/TRBV12-4; CDR3 protein: CASSSPGQLNTEAFF; CDR3 DNA: TGTGCCAGCAGTTCCCCGGGGCAGCTGAACACTGAAGCTTTCTTT
J gene: TRBJ1-1; clone size: many; D gene: -; V gene: TRBV29-1; CDR3 protein: CSVRGLVTEAFF; CDR3 DNA: TGCAGCGTCCGAGGCCTCGTCACTGAAGCTTTCTTT
J gene: TRBJ2-2; clone size: -; D gene: -; V gene: TRBV7-2; CDR3 protein: CASSLVGPNTGELFF; CDR3 DNA: TGTGCCAGCAGCTTAGTGGGTCCGAACACCGGGGAGCTGTTTTTT
J gene: TRBJ2-5; clone size: many; D gene: -; V gene: TRBV28; CDR3 protein: CASTAGLETQYF; CDR3 DNA: TGTGCCAGCACCGCAGGGCTCGAGACCCAGTACTTC
J gene: TRBJ2-1; clone size: few; D gene: -; V gene: TRBV10-1; CDR3 protein: CASSDRDVSYNEQFF; CDR3 DNA: TGCGCCAGCAGTGACCGGGACGTCAGCTACAATGAGCAGTTCTTC
J gene: TRBJ1-2; clone size: -; D gene: TRBD1; V gene: TRBV12-5; CDR3 protein: CASGPTGTGLGYTF; CDR3 DNA: TGTGCTAGTGGCCCGACCGGGACAGGGTTGGGCTACACCTTC
J gene: TRBJ2-3; clone size: -; D gene: -; V gene: TRBV5-1; CDR3 protein: CASSLAPTTDTQYF; CDR3 DNA: TGCGCCAGCAGCTTGGCTCCGACTACAGATACGCAGTATTTT
J gene: TRBJ1-2; clone size: many; D gene: TRBD1; V gene: TRBV5-4; CDR3 protein: CASRPADRVRGYTF; CDR3 DNA: TGTGCCAGCAGGCCGGCGGACAGGGTCAGAGGCTACACCTTC
J gene: TRBJ1-5; clone size: few; D gene: -; V gene: TRBV28; CDR3 protein: CASRSDRLNQPQHF; CDR3 DNA: TGTGCCAGCAGATCCGACAGGCTCAATCAGCCCCAGCATTTT
J gene: TRBJ1-1; clone size: few; D gene: -; V gene: TRBV5-1; CDR3 protein: CASIPGANMNTEAFF; CDR3 DNA: TGCGCCAGCATTCCGGGGGCAAACATGAACACTGAAGCTTTCTTT
J gene: TRBJ2-3; clone size: -; D gene: TRBD2; V gene: TRBV6-5; CDR3 protein: CASSSSFGTSGRDGTDTQYF; CDR3 DNA: TGTGCCAGCAGTTCCTCCTTCGGGACTAGCGGGAGGGACGGCACAGATACGCAGTATTTT
J gene: TRBJ2-7; clone size: few; D gene: -; V gene: TRBV27; CDR3 protein: CASSGPSRSQYF; CDR3 DNA: TGTGCCAGCTCCGGGCCTTCCCGGTCGCAGTACTTC
J gene: TRBJ2-3; clone size: few; D gene: TRBD2; V gene: TRBV19; CDR3 protein: CASKTRLADSSTDTQYF; CDR3 DNA: TGTGCCAGTAAAACGAGACTAGCGGATTCTAGCACAGATACGCAGTATTTT
J gene: TRBJ2-4; clone size: -; D gene: -; V gene: TRBV18; CDR3 protein: CASSQTGPPGNIQYF; CDR3 DNA: TGTGCCAGCTCGCAGACAGGTCCCCCTGGAAACATTCAGTACTTC
J gene: TRBJ2-7; clone size: few; D gene: TRBD2; V gene: TRBV25-1; CDR3 protein: CASSDPRLAGTRYEQYF; CDR3 DNA: TGTGCCAGCAGTGACCCCCGACTAGCGGGGACGAGGTACGAGCAGTACTTC
J gene: TRBJ2-7; clone size: many; D gene: -; V gene: TRBV12-3/TRBV12-4; CDR3 protein: CASSLAGYEQYF; CDR3 DNA: TGTGCCAGCAGTTTGGCGGGATACGAGCAGTACTTC
J gene: TRBJ1-1; clone size: many; D gene: -; V gene: TRBV20-1; CDR3 protein: CSARDHTGNTEAFF; CDR3 DNA: TGCAGTGCTAGAGATCATACGGGGAACACTGAAGCTTTCTTT
J gene: TRBJ1-4; clone size: few; D gene: -; V gene: TRBV6-1; CDR3 protein: CASSEWRESDEKLFF; CDR3 DNA: TGTGCCAGCAGTGAATGGCGGGAAAGTGATGAAAAACTGTTTTTT
J gene: TRBJ2-1; clone size: -; D gene: -; V gene: TRBV4-3; CDR3 protein: CASSVARSYNEQFF; CDR3 DNA: TGCGCCAGCAGCGTCGCGCGCTCCTACAATGAGCAGTTCTTC
J gene: TRBJ2-4; clone size: few; D gene: -; V gene: TRBV12-3/TRBV12-4; CDR3 protein: CASSFTGALAKNIQYF; CDR3 DNA: TGTGCCAGCAGTTTTACCGGGGCCTTAGCCAAAAACATTCAGTACTTC
J gene: TRBJ1-5; clone size: few; D gene: -; V gene: TRBV19; CDR3 protein: CASGLGGRSNQPQHF; CDR3 DNA: TGTGCCAGTGGCCTAGGAGGGAGGTCCAATCAGCCCCAGCATTTT
J gene: TRBJ2-7; clone size: many; D gene: -; V gene: TRBV12-3/TRBV12-4; CDR3 protein: CASSPAPTGQYF; CDR3 DNA: TGTGCCAGCAGCCCCGCCCCTACAGGGCAGTACTTC
J gene: TRBJ2-1; clone size: -; D gene: TRBD2; V gene: TRBV20-1; CDR3 protein: CSARPGLALRNEQFF; CDR3 DNA: TGCAGTGCTAGGCCGGGACTAGCACTCCGCAATGAGCAGTTCTTC
J gene: TRBJ1-1; clone size: -; D gene: -; V gene: TRBV9; CDR3 protein: CASSRGGMNTEAFF; CDR3 DNA: TGTGCCAGCAGTCGGGGCGGAATGAACACTGAAGCTTTCTTT
J gene: TRBJ2-2; clone size: -; D gene: -; V gene: TRBV10-3; CDR3 protein: CAILPTNTGELFF; CDR3 DNA: TGTGCCATCCTACCAACGAACACCGGGGAGCTGTTTTTT
J gene: TRBJ1-1; clone size: many; D gene: -; V gene: TRBV29-1; CDR3 protein: CSGLVGSGTEAFF; CDR3 DNA: TGCAGCGGATTGGTGGGTTCGGGTACCGAAGCTTTCTTT
J gene: TRBJ2-7; clone size: many; D gene: -; V gene: TRBV7-9; CDR3 protein: CASSLDGRHYEQYF; CDR3 DNA: TGTGCCAGCAGCTTGGACGGACGTCACTACGAGCAGTACTTC
J gene: TRBJ2-1; clone size: -; D gene: TRBD2; V gene: TRBV29-1; CDR3 protein: CSTGLADYNEQFF; CDR3 DNA: TGCAGCACAGGACTAGCGGACTACAATGAGCAGTTCTTC